This is a list of T cell receptor beta chains from one sample in a study of prognosis after radiotherapy for stage I lung cancer. Using its own MiXCR run on the multiplex PCR reads, TCRdb lists one record per CDR3 protein. The data contain about 18,000 distinct CDR3 sequences, about 17% of them singletons. Sequenced material: PBMCs, taken before or after stereotactic body radiation therapy (not recorded which). The source is a donor at least 50 years old with non-small cell lung cancer. CDR3s include the opening cysteine and the closing phenylalanine or tryptophan. A clone size is listed for some rows: how often the clone was seen (once, few, many), or a class if it is expanded.

j_gene | v_gene | abundance | CDR3aa
TRBJ1-5 | TRBV19 | many | CASSIDHRSAGTQPQHF
TRBJ2-2 | TRBV7-9 | many | CAANGRAYTGELFF
TRBJ1-2 | TRBV7-9 | many | CASSSPRGLYGYTF
TRBJ1-2 | TRBV6-4 | many | CASTSDRGPSRYGYTF
TRBJ2-4 | TRBV6-2/TRBV6-3 | many | CASMTQGAKNIQYF
TRBJ1-1 | TRBV30 | many | CAWSVQGRTEAFF
TRBJ2-5 | TRBV7-6 | few | CASSSTLSGETQYF
TRBJ2-2 | TRBV20-1 | many | CSARDGLKYTGELFF
TRBJ1-2 | TRBV19 | NA | CAGSPPQGQGYTF
TRBJ2-5 | TRBV28 | many | CASIMGTGFGETQYF
TRBJ2-1 | TRBV9 | many | CASSAYRPEDEQFF
TRBJ2-5 | TRBV6-4 | many | CASSYSGGNQETQYF
TRBJ1-3 | TRBV7-9 | many | CASTSGPPGNTIYF
TRBJ1-6 | TRBV4-3 | many | CASSQDRGQSNSPLHF
TRBJ1-2 | TRBV5-5 | many | CASSLEWVLDYGYTF
TRBJ2-7 | TRBV10-3 | many | CAISARQGADEQYF
TRBJ2-5 | TRBV7-9 | many | CASSFTGDSKETQYF
TRBJ1-6 | TRBV5-6 | many | CASSPDGSYNSPLHF
TRBJ1-5 | TRBV7-2 | many | CASSLKGGYSNQPQHF
TRBJ2-3 | TRBV12-3/TRBV12-4 | many | CASSLASGVADTQYF
TRBJ1-4 | TRBV6-1 | many | CASSDSIGFNEKLFF
TRBJ1-5 | TRBV19 | many | CASSIGRQRVWAQHF
TRBJ2-3 | TRBV9 | few | CASRTSESTDTQYF
TRBJ2-3 | TRBV12-3/TRBV12-4 | many | CASSSGLAGDTQYF
TRBJ1-1 | TRBV5-4 | many | CASSLGQLGTEAFF
TRBJ2-4 | TRBV19 | many | CASSKRQGSDIQYF
TRBJ2-5 | TRBV13 | many | CASSPGALGETQYF
TRBJ2-3 | TRBV6-1 | many | CASSEGFAPDTQYF
TRBJ1-2 | TRBV14 | many | CASSQDKGIGYTF
TRBJ2-2 | TRBV20-1 | many | CSAGQPNTGELFF
TRBJ2-1 | TRBV10-3 | many | CAIRKGLAGDNEQFF
TRBJ2-3 | TRBV29-1 | many | CSVESRTSGDFTDTQYF
TRBJ2-5 | TRBV30 | many | CAWSLVAGGKWKTQYF
TRBJ2-1 | TRBV18 | many | CASSPPSGGGAHEQFF
TRBJ2-2 | TRBV29-1 | many | CSVRTGNTGELFF
TRBJ2-2 | TRBV12-3/TRBV12-4 | many | CASSFGLGANTGELFF
TRBJ2-1 | TRBV4-2 | NA | CASSPRTSGNEQFF
TRBJ1-1 | TRBV4-1 | many | CASSQLGAGMNTEAFF
TRBJ1-1 | TRBV5-4 | NA | CASSLGQGLGTEAFF